The 28 T cell receptor beta chains given below trace back to one sample, sequenced in a study of type 1 regulatory T cells. No antigen has been identified for these receptors. One entry per CDR3 protein, called by TCRdb with MiXCR from the reads. The data hold just under 65,000 distinct CDR3 sequences, with around 49% observed a single time. Sequenced: cultured non-Tr1 T cells, either the whole culture or a sorted T cell fraction (not recorded which). These receptors were collected from a human donor in good health.

V gene TRBV20-1 combines with J gene TRBJ2-1; TRBD1 aligns across 9 bases. V lost 1 base to trimming and J lost 6 bases; unmatched junction nucleotides: 4. Germline V gene data show CDR1 as DFQATT and CDR2 as SNEGSKA (reference sequence). The CDR3 consists of 14 residues. The CDR3 protein is CSARGTGGFNEQFF. CDR3 in DNA: TGCAGTGCTAGAGGTACAGGGGGCTTCAATGAGCAGTTCTTC.

Comment on this clonotype: Relative to the germline gene, one junction end is altered; a read error may explain this. The chain uses TRBV6-1 and TRBJ2-2; tentative D call: TRBD2 (5 bases). This CDR3 is built from 12 residues. Germline V gene data show CDR1 as MNHNS and CDR2 as SASEGT. The CDR3: CASSSYTGKLFF. The DNA of the CDR3 is TGTGCCAGCAGTTCCTACACCGGGAAGCTGTTTTTT.

The chain carries TRBV6-2 or TRBV6-3 and TRBJ2-5; 14 nucleotides align to TRBD2. V trimming: 5 bases; J trimming: 5 bases; junction bases outside the gene matches: 4. Germline V gene sequence: CDR1 MNHEY, CDR2 SVGEGT. The CDR3 is 15 amino acids. CDR3 in amino acids: CASSRTSGGFETQYF. CDR3 bases: TGTGCCAGCAGTAGGACTAGCGGGGGGTTTGAGACCCAGTACTTC.

In this sample, this clonotype turned up a few times. The chain employs TRBV7-2 and TRBJ2-3; D perhaps matches TRBD2 (6 bases). The V end lost 1 base, the J end lost 11 bases, and 13 bases lay between the germline ends. This CDR3 is 13 amino acids long. The germline V gene encodes CDR1 SGHTA and CDR2 FQGNSA. CDR3 DNA: TGTGCCAGCAGCTTAGGACTAGACCTTAGGCAGTATTTT. Translated: CASSLGLDLRQYF.

The chain has TRBV5-1 and TRBJ1-1, with TRBD1 as a possible D gene (5 bases). CDR1 and CDR2 from the germline V gene are SGHRS and YFSETQ. Trimming left V 4 bases short and J 1 base short, with 17 bases between. This CDR3 has 16 amino acids. Here the CDR3 DNA reads TGCGCCAGCAGCCCCAACCCGGGGAGGGGGAACACTGAAGCTTTCTTT. As protein: CASSPNPGRGNTEAFF.

The V gene is TRBV20-1, the J gene TRBJ1-5; no clear D gene. The CDR3 consists of 12 residues. V gave up 2 bases and J gave up 2 bases, with 4 bases separating them. CDR1 and CDR2 from the germline V gene are DFQATT and SNEGSKA (reference sequence). As DNA, the CDR3 is TGCAGTGCTAGACAGGGCAATCAGCCCCAGCATTTT. It encodes CSARQGNQPQHF.

This clonotype was seen a few times. This chain connects TRBV2 to TRBJ2-4; D tentatively fits TRBD1 or TRBD2 (6 bases each). Trimming cost V 6 bases and J 7 bases, with 16 bases left between them. CDR1 is SNHLY and CDR2 is FYNNEI in the germline V gene. This CDR3 contains 14 residues. In nucleotides, the CDR3 is TGTGCCAGCAGCTCCGGGGGCACTGGCAACATTCAGTACTTC. Translation gives CASSSGGTGNIQYF.

The chain recombines TRBV18 with TRBJ1-2; D is ambiguous. Per the germline V gene, CDR1 is KGHSH and CDR2 is LQKENI. V was cut by 0 bases and J by 8 bases, with 10 bases left in between. The CDR3 runs to 13 residues. The CDR3 DNA reads as TGTGCCAGCTCACCACCGGCGGGATACGGCTACACCTTC. It codes for CASSPPAGYGYTF.

This clonotype was seen at least ten times. J is TRBJ1-1 and V is TRBV12-3 or TRBV12-4, with D hard to call. The CDR3 is 15 residues long. V was pared by 6 bases and J by 9 bases, with 23 bases between. This CDR3 reads CASRAASQPSGKAFF. CDR3 nucleotides: TGTGCCAGCAGGGCCGCGTCGCAACCCTCCGGAAAAGCTTTCTTT.

By sample fraction, this clonotype is medium-sized. The rearrangement joins TRBV7-9 to TRBJ2-5, with D uncertain. Germline CDR1 SEHNR, CDR2 FQNEAQ (reference sequence). Trimming shortened V by 5 bases and J by 5 bases, and 9 bases separated the two germline ends. The CDR3 consists of 12 residues. CDR3 residues: CASSQSRETQYF. The CDR3 nucleotides are TGTGCCAGCAGCCAATCTAGGGAGACCCAGTACTTC.

This sequence joins TRBV7-2 and TRBJ2-5; D is unclear. CDR1 is SGHTA, CDR2 FQGNSA, per germline. The CDR3 loop spans 13 amino acids. Trimming stripped 2 bases from V and 5 bases from J, with 9 bases between. This CDR3 is CASSLWGQETQYF. CDR3 coding DNA: TGTGCCAGCAGCTTATGGGGTCAGGAGACCCAGTACTTC.

Comment on this clonotype: It is unclear where the CDR3 begins or ends on the DNA, so no DNA is shown, and the CDR3 is as TCRdb lists it. The chain carries TRBV7-9 and TRBJ1-1; TRBD1, the table's D call, lacks a check against the DNA. Per the germline V gene, CDR1 is SEHNR and CDR2 is FQNEAQ (reference sequence). The CDR3 contains 15 residues when both ends are counted. CDR3 sequence: CASSLGWGRGSHPFF.

This clonotype was detected only once. The chain carries TRBV20-1 and TRBJ2-3; D is possibly TRBD2 (5 bases). The CDR3 is made up of 12 amino acids. Deletions cut 4 bases from V and 1 base from J, with 6 bases between. CDR1 DFQATT and CDR2 SNEGSKA come from the germline V gene (reference sequence). This CDR3 reads CSAMRGTDTQYF. Here the CDR3 DNA reads TGCAGTGCTATGCGGGGCACAGATACGCAGTATTTT.

This clonotype showed up just a few times. This rearrangement joins TRBV3-1 to TRBJ2-5; no definite D call. Germline V gives CDR1 LGHDT, CDR2 YNNKEL (reference sequence). This CDR3 comprises 13 residues. Trimming left V 3 bases short and J 2 bases short, with 7 bases between. The DNA for the CDR3 is TGTGCCAGCAGCCACCGAGAGCAAGAGACCCAGTACTTC. Its translation: CASSHREQETQYF.

This clonotype was seen more than once but under ten times. CDR3 nucleotides: TGCAGTGCTCCTAGCCTCCCAGCGTACACTGAAGCTTTCTTT. This encodes CSAPSLPAYTEAFF. The chain recombines TRBV20-1 with TRBJ1-1, with D hard to call. The V gene's germline CDR1 is DFQATT and CDR2 SNEGSKA (reference sequence). V gave up 5 bases and J gave up 3 bases, with 16 bases separating them. The CDR3 loop spans 14 amino acids.

CDR3 nucleotide sequence: TGTGCCAGCCGGAACAACGAAGGGAATTCACCCCTCCACTTT. It translates to CASRNNEGNSPLHF. The chain combines TRBV19 with TRBJ1-6; D is unresolved. This CDR3 has 14 residues. The V gene lost 9 bases and the J gene lost 7 bases, with 16 bases spanning the gap. Germline CDR1 is LNHDA and CDR2 is SQIVND (reference sequence).

The sample holds a few counts of this clonotype. CDR3 protein: CASSLVSYRDAGEAFF. The CDR3 nucleotides read TGTGCCAGCAGCTTAGTTTCATACAGGGACGCGGGTGAAGCTTTCTTT. The rearrangement uses TRBV7-9 and TRBJ1-1, with D maybe TRBD1 (6 bases). CDR1 is SEHNR and CDR2 is FQNEAQ in the germline V gene (reference sequence). V gave up 1 base and J gave up 7 bases, with 19 bases separating them. The CDR3 sequence is 16 residues long.

The V gene is TRBV19, the J gene TRBJ2-7, with D possibly matching TRBD2 (6 bases). The CDR3 sequence is 14 residues long. Looked up from germline, CDR1 is LNHDA and CDR2 is SQIVND (reference sequence). Trimming pared 5 bases from V and 7 bases from J, leaving 18 bases between. The CDR3 reads CASSPRDSRNEQYF. The CDR3 region has the DNA TGTGCCAGTAGTCCGCGGGATTCTCGAAATGAGCAGTACTTC.

The chain has TRBV5-1 and TRBJ2-5; D is perhaps TRBD2 (5 bases). Germline V lookup: CDR1 SGHRS, CDR2 YFSETQ. Between the trimmed V and J ends, which lost 0 bases and 3 bases, there was a span of 12 bases. The CDR3 has 15 amino acids. CDR3 sequence reads: CASSLGARREETQYF. As DNA, the CDR3 is TGCGCCAGCAGCTTGGGGGCCCGGCGGGAAGAGACCCAGTACTTC.

The chain carries TRBV2 and TRBJ2-7; 7 bases match TRBD2. Germline V gene sequence: CDR1 SNHLY, CDR2 FYNNEI. V was clipped by 3 bases and J by 5 bases; unmatched bases: 4. The CDR3 consists of 13 residues. The CDR3, as DNA: TGTGCCAGCAGTGATCGGCTAGCGGACGAGCAGTACTTC. Amino acids: CASSDRLADEQYF.

This clonotype has only a few counts. The chain carries TRBV12-3 or TRBV12-4 and TRBJ2-5; 7 bases line up with TRBD2. The V gene end was trimmed by 6 bases and the J gene end by 4 bases; junction bases not matched to a gene: 5. This CDR3 region has 13 residues. CDR3 nucleotide sequence: TGTGCCAGCAGCCCGGCGGGGGTAGAGACCCAGTACTTC. The encoded protein is CASSPAGVETQYF.

In this sample, this clonotype turned up a few times. The genes are TRBV5-6 and TRBJ2-3; perhaps TRBD2 as D (6 bases). The germline V gene encodes CDR1 SGHDT and CDR2 YYEEEE. V was clipped by 4 bases and J by 0 bases, with 18 bases between them. There are 17 residues in the CDR3. The CDR3: CASSGRLGGMSTDTQYF. The CDR3 region has the DNA TGTGCCAGCAGCGGCCGCCTTGGAGGGATGAGCACAGATACGCAGTATTTT.

V usage is TRBV6-5 and J usage is TRBJ1-2, with 10 bases that match TRBD1. There are 12 residues in the CDR3. Germline V gene sequence: CDR1 MNHEY, CDR2 SVGAGI. V gave up 6 bases and J gave up 8 bases; unmatched junction bases: 3. This CDR3 is CASRTGGKGYTF. CDR3 DNA sequence: TGTGCCAGCAGGACAGGGGGCAAGGGCTACACCTTC.

V and J are TRBV2 and TRBJ1-4; D gene unclear. V lost 6 bases, J lost 3 bases, and 11 bases lay in between. This CDR3 comprises 14 residues. Germline CDR1 is SNHLY and CDR2 is FYNNEI. CDR3 nucleotides: TGTGCCAGCAGGTCAAGCGGGGCTAATGAAAAACTGTTTTTT. Protein: CASRSSGANEKLFF.

This chain uses TRBV6-5 with TRBJ2-1; D ambiguous. The V gene lost 0 bases and the J gene lost 5 bases, with 8 bases spanning the gap. The V gene's germline CDR1 is MNHEY and CDR2 SVGAGI. The CDR3 is 14 residues long. This CDR3 reads CASSYSKNHNEQFF. The CDR3 DNA reads as TGTGCCAGCAGTTACTCGAAGAATCACAATGAGCAGTTCTTC.

This chain's CDR3 is CASKKGAMNTEAFF. The CDR3 nucleotides read TGTGCCAGCAAAAAGGGGGCGATGAACACTGAAGCTTTCTTT. V is TRBV7-2 and J is TRBJ1-1, with TRBD1 identical over 7 bases. The ends lost 7 bases at V and 0 bases at J; junction bases unmatched: 5. The length of the CDR3 is 14 residues. CDR1 SGHTA and CDR2 FQGNSA come from the germline V gene.

The CDR3, as DNA: TGCAGTGCTCACCCAGCGGGGGGGCTCCGAGAGACCCAGTACTTC. Its translation is CSAHPAGGLRETQYF. V usage is TRBV20-1 and J usage is TRBJ2-5, with 10 bases identical to TRBD2. Per germline, CDR1 DFQATT and CDR2 SNEGSKA (reference sequence). V trimming: 5 bases; J trimming: 4 bases; junction bases outside the gene matches: 10. This CDR3 contains 15 residues.

This chain links TRBV5-6 with TRBJ1-2; 7 bases map to TRBD1. V lost 3 bases, J lost 7 bases, and 12 bases stayed unmatched. CDR1 is SGHDT, CDR2 YYEEEE, per germline. This CDR3 has 15 residues. The CDR3 here is CASSSSVRQGPGYTF. As DNA, the CDR3 is TGTGCCAGCAGCTCCTCCGTCCGACAGGGCCCTGGCTACACCTTC.